These T cell receptor beta chains were read from a single sample in a study of T cells in Graves' hyperthyroidism and ophthalmopathy. Each CDR3 protein is one row after TCRdb ran MiXCR on the multiplex PCR reads. The sample records about 290,000 distinct CDR3 sequences, about an eighth being singletons. The source material was blood. Receptors were obtained from a woman in her twenties or thirties with Graves' hyperthyroidism that later progressed to Graves' ophthalmopathy. Both conserved end residues are trimmed from each CDR3.

j_gene: TRBJ2-7; v_gene: TRBV14; len: 13; CDR3aa: ASSRAEALAGEQY
j_gene: TRBJ1-2; v_gene: TRBV27; len: 14; CDR3aa: TSSSFSGTANYGYT
j_gene: TRBJ1-5; v_gene: TRBV30; len: 12; CDR3aa: AWATGVGNQPQH
j_gene: TRBJ2-1; v_gene: TRBV10-3; len: 11; CDR3aa: AIGGLAGDEQF
j_gene: TRBJ2-7; v_gene: TRBV28; len: 10; CDR3aa: ASSSRTYEQY
j_gene: TRBJ2-2; v_gene: TRBV6-2/TRBV6-3; len: 13; CDR3aa: ASSGTSGDTGELF
j_gene: TRBJ2-3; v_gene: TRBV27; len: 16; CDR3aa: ATAGRYLTSGFTDTQY
j_gene: TRBJ1-2; v_gene: TRBV4-2; len: 10; CDR3aa: ASRGLNYGYT
j_gene: TRBJ2-7; v_gene: TRBV20-1; len: 13; CDR3aa: SARARDRADYEQY
j_gene: TRBJ1-1; v_gene: TRBV29-1; len: 11; CDR3aa: SVEQGADTEAF
j_gene: TRBJ2-3; v_gene: TRBV28; len: 12; CDR3aa: ASEPGGASDTQY
j_gene: TRBJ1-2; v_gene: TRBV7-3; len: 13; CDR3aa: ASSPTGTGVQSYT
j_gene: TRBJ2-7; v_gene: TRBV9; len: 13; CDR3aa: ASSPGTGSAYEQY
j_gene: TRBJ2-5; v_gene: TRBV2; len: 12; CDR3aa: ASSDAVVAETQY
j_gene: TRBJ2-3; v_gene: TRBV28; len: 13; CDR3aa: ASSLISGSTDTQY
j_gene: TRBJ2-3; v_gene: TRBV4-2; len: 12; CDR3aa: ASSQVAQADTQY
j_gene: TRBJ2-7; v_gene: TRBV30; len: 10; CDR3aa: ASDGGTYEQY
j_gene: TRBJ1-1; v_gene: TRBV28; len: 13; CDR3aa: ASREASGANTEAF
j_gene: TRBJ2-2; v_gene: TRBV28; len: 13; CDR3aa: ASSSNPGMTGELF
j_gene: TRBJ1-5; v_gene: TRBV7-2; len: 16; CDR3aa: ASSQSPGQGMSNQPQH
j_gene: TRBJ2-3; v_gene: TRBV12-5; len: 14; CDR3aa: ASGLVGGEHTDTQY
j_gene: TRBJ2-1; v_gene: TRBV4-3; len: 14; CDR3aa: ASSRGTGVTYNEQF
j_gene: TRBJ1-1; v_gene: TRBV19; len: 12; CDR3aa: ASSLYTLNTEAF
j_gene: TRBJ2-5; v_gene: TRBV9; len: 13; CDR3aa: ASTNGGGIGETQY
j_gene: TRBJ2-2; v_gene: TRBV10-3; len: 13; CDR3aa: AIRPGTGLTGELF
j_gene: TRBJ1-2; v_gene: TRBV7-2; len: 10; CDR3aa: ASSLSLYGYT
j_gene: TRBJ2-3; v_gene: TRBV7-6; len: 13; CDR3aa: ASSLGGGQPDTQY
j_gene: TRBJ2-7; v_gene: TRBV18; len: 14; CDR3aa: ASSPSPGTGGNEQY
j_gene: TRBJ2-2; v_gene: TRBV7-6; len: 16; CDR3aa: ASSLVLAGGTNTGELF
j_gene: TRBJ2-1; v_gene: TRBV18; len: 15; CDR3aa: ASSPPLTSGTVGEQF
j_gene: TRBJ2-1; v_gene: TRBV28; len: 12; CDR3aa: ASSLRGGLNEQF
j_gene: TRBJ2-3; v_gene: TRBV20-1; len: 11; CDR3aa: SVKRGSTDTQY
j_gene: TRBJ1-2; v_gene: TRBV6-5; len: 12; CDR3aa: ASSYGTGFDGYT
j_gene: TRBJ2-1; v_gene: TRBV6-1; len: 14; CDR3aa: ASSYGGGRMLNEQF